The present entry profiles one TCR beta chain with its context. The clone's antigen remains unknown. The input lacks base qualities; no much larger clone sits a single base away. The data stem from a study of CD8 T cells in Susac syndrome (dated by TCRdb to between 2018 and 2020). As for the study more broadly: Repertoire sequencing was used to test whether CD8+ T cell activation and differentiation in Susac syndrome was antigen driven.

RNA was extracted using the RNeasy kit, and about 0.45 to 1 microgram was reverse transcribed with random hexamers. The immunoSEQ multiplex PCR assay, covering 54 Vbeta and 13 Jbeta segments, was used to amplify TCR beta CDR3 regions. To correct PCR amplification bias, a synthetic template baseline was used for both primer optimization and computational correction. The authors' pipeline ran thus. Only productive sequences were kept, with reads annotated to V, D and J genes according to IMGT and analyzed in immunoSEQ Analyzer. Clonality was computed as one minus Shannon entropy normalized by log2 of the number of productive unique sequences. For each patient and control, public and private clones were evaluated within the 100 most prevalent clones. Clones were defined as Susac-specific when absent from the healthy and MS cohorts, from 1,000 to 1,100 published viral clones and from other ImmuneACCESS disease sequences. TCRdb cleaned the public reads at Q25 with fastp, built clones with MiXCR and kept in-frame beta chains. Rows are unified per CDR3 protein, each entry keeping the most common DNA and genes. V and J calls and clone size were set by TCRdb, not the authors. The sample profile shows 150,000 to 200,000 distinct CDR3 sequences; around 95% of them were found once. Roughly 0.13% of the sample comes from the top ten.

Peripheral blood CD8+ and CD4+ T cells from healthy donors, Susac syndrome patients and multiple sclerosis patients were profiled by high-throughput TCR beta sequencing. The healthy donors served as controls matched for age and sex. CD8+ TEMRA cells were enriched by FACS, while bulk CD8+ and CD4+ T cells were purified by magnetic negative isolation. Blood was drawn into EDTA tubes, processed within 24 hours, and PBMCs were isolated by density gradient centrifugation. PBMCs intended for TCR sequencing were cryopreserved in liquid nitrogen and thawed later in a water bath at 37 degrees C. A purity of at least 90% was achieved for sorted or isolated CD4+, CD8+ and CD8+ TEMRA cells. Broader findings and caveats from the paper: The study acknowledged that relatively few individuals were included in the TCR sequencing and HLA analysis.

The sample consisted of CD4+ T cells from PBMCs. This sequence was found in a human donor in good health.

The CDR3 in this case is CASSQAGGGEAFF. The DNA sequence follows: TGTGCCAGCAGCCAAGCGGGGGGTGGTGAAGCTTTCTTT. Recombination connected TRBV14 to TRBJ1-1; TRBD1 is possibly the D segment (5 matching bases). V and J lose 1 base and 7 bases, and a span of 10 bases separates them. The germline V gene gives CDR1 as SGHDN and CDR2 as FVKESK. The cysteine opens and the phenylalanine closes a CDR3 of 13 amino acids. CDR3 DNA is the only sequence kept; it has 39 bases, read in frame from the first base.